These T cell receptor beta chains were read from a single sample in a study of yellow fever vaccine responses in identical twins. Each CDR3 protein is one row after TCRdb ran MiXCR on the RT-PCR reads. The sample includes under 25,000 distinct CDR3 sequences, over 65% of them seen just once. The sample in question was T cells from blood (PBMCs), unsorted or a sorted subset (not recorded which), obtained before or after yellow fever vaccination (not recorded which). The receptor source for this set is a woman between 18 and 29 years old who received the yellow fever vaccine. Each CDR3 is given with its conserved first and last residue.

v_gene: TRBV2
j_gene: TRBJ2-7
CDR3aa: CASSEQVGREKHEQYF

v_gene: TRBV18
j_gene: TRBJ1-6
CDR3aa: CASSPGQAGTPLHF

v_gene: TRBV7-7
j_gene: TRBJ2-3
CDR3aa: CASSLRGSTDTQYF

v_gene: TRBV24-1
j_gene: TRBJ2-1
CDR3aa: CATSDLGTHNEQFF

v_gene: TRBV11-1
j_gene: TRBJ1-1
CDR3aa: CASSLGGGGDTEAFF

v_gene: TRBV19
j_gene: TRBJ2-1
CDR3aa: CASSMGVGNEQFF

v_gene: TRBV11-3
j_gene: TRBJ2-1
CDR3aa: CASSRLAATYNEQFF

v_gene: TRBV24-1
j_gene: TRBJ2-1
CDR3aa: CATSDSVGNEQFF

v_gene: TRBV28
j_gene: TRBJ2-7
CDR3aa: CASISTSGRYEQYF

v_gene: TRBV29-1
j_gene: TRBJ1-2
CDR3aa: CSVYTEQLSYTF

v_gene: TRBV19
j_gene: TRBJ1-5
CDR3aa: CASTGNGNQPQHF

v_gene: TRBV20-1
j_gene: TRBJ1-1
CDR3aa: CSASGRAGVTEAFF